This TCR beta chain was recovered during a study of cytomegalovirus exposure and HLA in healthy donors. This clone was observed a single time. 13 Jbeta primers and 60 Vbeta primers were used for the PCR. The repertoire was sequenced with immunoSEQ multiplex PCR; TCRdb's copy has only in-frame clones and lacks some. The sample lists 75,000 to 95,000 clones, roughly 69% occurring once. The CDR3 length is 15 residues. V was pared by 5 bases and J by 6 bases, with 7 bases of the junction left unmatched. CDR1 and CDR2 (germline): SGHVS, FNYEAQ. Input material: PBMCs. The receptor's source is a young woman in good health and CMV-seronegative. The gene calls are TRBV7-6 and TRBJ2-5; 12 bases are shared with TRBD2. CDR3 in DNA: TGTGCCAGCAGCCAGACTAGCGGGAGCTTGAAGACCCAGTACTTC. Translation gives CASSQTSGSLKTQYF.